This T cell receptor beta chain was recorded in a study of T cell clusters in autoimmune cytopenias. Background on the study: A median age of almost 60 years and mean of around 51 years characterized healthy donor controls.

TRB rearrangements were amplified by touch-down multiplex PCR with mixed TRB-A/B primers. TCRdb reprocessed the multiplex PCR reads; each CDR3 protein has one entry and no DNA is given. The listing contains about 11,000 distinct CDR3 sequences. Each sample's input was roughly 230 ng genomic DNA, some 38,000 genome equivalents. This CDR3 has 13 amino acids. Germline CDR1 SGHKS, CDR2 YYEKEE (reference sequence). The same data also contributed to another study, on T cell repertoires in aging, cancer and after chemotherapy. As that report states: Healthy donor repertoires were recorded over several months to years and showed clear clonal overlap. Age-matched healthy donors had significantly more diverse, less clonal blood TCR repertoires than untreated cancer patients.

This clonotype was sampled from a human donor in good health. The rearrangement uses TRBV5-5 and TRBJ2-2. What was sequenced was peripheral blood. CDR3 sequence reads: CASSSSVEGELFF.